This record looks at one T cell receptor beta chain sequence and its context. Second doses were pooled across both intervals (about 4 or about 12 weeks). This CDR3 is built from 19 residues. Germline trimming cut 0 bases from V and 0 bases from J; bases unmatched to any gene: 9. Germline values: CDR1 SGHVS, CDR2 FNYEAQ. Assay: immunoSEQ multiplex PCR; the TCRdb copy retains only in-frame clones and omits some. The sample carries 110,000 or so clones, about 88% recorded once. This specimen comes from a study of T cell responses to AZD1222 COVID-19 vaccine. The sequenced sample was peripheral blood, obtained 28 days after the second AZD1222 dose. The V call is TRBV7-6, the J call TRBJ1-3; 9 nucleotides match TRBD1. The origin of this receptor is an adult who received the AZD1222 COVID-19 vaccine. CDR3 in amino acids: CASSLATGTGMSSGNTIYF. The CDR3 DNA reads TGTGCCAGCAGCTTAGCCACCGGGACAGGGATGAGCTCTGGAAACACCATATATTTT.